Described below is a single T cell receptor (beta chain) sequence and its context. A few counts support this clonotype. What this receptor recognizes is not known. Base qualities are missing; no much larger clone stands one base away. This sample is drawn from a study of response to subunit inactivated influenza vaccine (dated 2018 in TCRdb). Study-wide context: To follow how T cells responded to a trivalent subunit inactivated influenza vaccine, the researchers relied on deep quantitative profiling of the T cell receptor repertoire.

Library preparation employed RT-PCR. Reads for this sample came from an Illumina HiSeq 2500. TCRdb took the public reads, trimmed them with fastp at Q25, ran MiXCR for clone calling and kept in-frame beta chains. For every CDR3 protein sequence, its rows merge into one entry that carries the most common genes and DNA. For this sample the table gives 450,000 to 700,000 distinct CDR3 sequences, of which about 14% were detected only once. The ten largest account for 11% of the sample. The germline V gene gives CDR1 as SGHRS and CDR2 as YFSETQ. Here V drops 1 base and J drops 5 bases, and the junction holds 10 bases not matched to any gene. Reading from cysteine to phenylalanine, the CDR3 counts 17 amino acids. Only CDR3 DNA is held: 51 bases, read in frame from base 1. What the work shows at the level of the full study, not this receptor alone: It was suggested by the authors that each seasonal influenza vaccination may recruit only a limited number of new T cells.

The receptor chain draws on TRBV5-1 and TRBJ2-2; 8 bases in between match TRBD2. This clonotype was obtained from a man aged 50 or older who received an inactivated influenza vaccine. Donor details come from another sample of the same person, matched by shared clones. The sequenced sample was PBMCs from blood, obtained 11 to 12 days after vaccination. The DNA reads TGCGCCAGCAGCTTGTTAGCCGGGACTAGGGAAACCGGGGAGCTGTTTTTT. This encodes CASSLLAGTRETGELFF.